Following are 20 T cell receptor beta chains from one sample sequenced in a study of T cell changes during pregnancy in multiple sclerosis. Using immunoSEQ multiplex PCR, the repertoire was profiled, and TCRdb retains in-frame clones only, with some absent. The sample has around 100,000 clones, approximately 91% seen once. The sample was peripheral blood, taken in the second trimester of pregnancy. These receptors were collected from a female donor with multiple sclerosis, enrolled in a pregnancy study.

The rearrangement uses TRBV10-3 and TRBJ2-5; either TRBD1 or TRBD2 may fit D (6 bases each). Per the germline V gene, CDR1 is ENHRY and CDR2 is SYGVKD. This CDR3 is built from 12 residues. V was clipped by 10 bases and J by 4 bases, with 13 bases between them. DNA for the CDR3: TGTGCCACCAGGGGTAGCGGAGAGACCCAGTACTTC. This encodes CATRGSGETQYF.

The rearrangement joins TRBV6-1 to TRBJ2-4, with TRBD1 as a possible D gene (6 bases). The germline V and J ends were trimmed by 7 bases and 5 bases, with 18 bases remaining between them. Germline CDR1 and CDR2: MNHNS and SASEGT. The CDR3 runs to 15 residues. Here the CDR3 reads CASITGFGQENIQYF. The CDR3, as DNA: TGTGCCAGCATTACAGGGTTTGGTCAGGAAAACATTCAGTACTTC.

The gene calls are TRBV5-4 and TRBJ2-5, with a tentative D call TRBD1 (5 bases). CDR1 SGHNT and CDR2 YYREEE come from the germline V gene (reference sequence). The CDR3 consists of 13 residues. V was shortened by 2 bases and J by 2 bases, with 7 bases between the two germline ends. Here the CDR3 reads CASSLSGQETQYF. The CDR3 nucleotides are TGTGCCAGCAGCTTATCAGGGCAAGAGACCCAGTACTTC.

This clone was seen a handful of times. This chain uses TRBV7-9 with TRBJ2-1; TRBD2 aligns across 8 bases. Germline trimming cut 7 bases from V and 9 bases from J; bases unmatched to any gene: 2. The germline gives CDR1 SEHNR, CDR2 FQNEAQ (reference sequence). The CDR3 spans 11 residues. CDR3 sequence: CASNREGEQFF. CDR3 nucleotides: TGTGCCAGCAACCGGGAGGGTGAGCAGTTCTTC.

J is TRBJ2-1 and V is TRBV10-3; 10 bases align to TRBD2. The CDR3 sequence is 14 residues long. Unmatched junction bases numbered 7, after V lost 11 bases and J lost 3 bases. Looked up from germline, CDR1 is ENHRY and CDR2 is SYGVKD. CDR3 in amino acids: CAATGTSVYNEQFF. CDR3 in DNA: TGTGCCGCTACCGGGACTAGCGTCTACAATGAGCAGTTCTTC.

V is TRBV7-3 and J is TRBJ2-2; TRBD2 matches 8 bases. V dropped 5 bases and J dropped 4; count of bases not matched to a gene: 0. The CDR3 has 13 amino acids. Germline CDR1 is SGHTA and CDR2 is FQGTGA. CDR3 region: CASSRGGTGELFF. The CDR3 DNA sequence: TGTGCCAGCAGCCGGGGGGGCACCGGGGAGCTGTTTTTT.

The rearrangement uses TRBV25-1 and TRBJ1-1; TRBD1 might be the D (5 bases). CDR1 is MGHDK, CDR2 SYGVNS, per germline. Trimming removed 8 bases from V and 0 bases from J, with 10 bases in between. The CDR3 is 13 residues long. The CDR3 DNA is TGTGCCAGCCGTATGGGGCTGAACACTGAAGCTTTCTTT. This sequence encodes CASRMGLNTEAFF. The full variable domain, in which reference TRBV25-1 and TRBJ1-1 provide the parts outside the CDR3, is EADIYQTPRYLVIGTGKKITLECSQTMGHDKMYWYQQDPGMELHLIHYSYGVNSTEKGDLSSESTVSRIRTEHFPLTLESARPSHTSQYLCASRMGLNTEAFFGQGTRLTVV.

The CDR3 coding sequence is TGTGCCAGCCGCGAGGGCCCGACTGGAAACACCATATATTTT. Protein: CASREGPTGNTIYF. V is TRBV6-5 and J is TRBJ1-3; D uncertain. The germline V gene has CDR1 MNHEY and CDR2 SVGAGI. Trimming left V 8 bases short and J 2 bases short, with 13 bases between. The CDR3 extends over 14 amino acids.

The CDR3 region has the DNA TGTGCCAGCAGCAACCCCCCCGAGGGACGGGGGGACCAAGAGACCCAGTACTTC. Translation: CASSNPPEGRGDQETQYF. The rearrangement joins TRBV21-1 to TRBJ2-5; no check of the table's D call, TRBD2, against the DNA was made. TRBV21-1 constitutes a pseudogene. There are 18 residues in the CDR3.

The chain couples TRBV9 to TRBJ2-7; 7 bases line up with TRBD2. Germline loops: CDR1 SGDLS, CDR2 YYNGEE. V shed 4 bases and J 5 bases; nucleotides not matched to a gene: 6. The CDR3 is made up of 13 amino acids. The CDR3 here is CASSPGLVHEQYF. DNA of the CDR3: TGTGCCAGCAGCCCCGGACTAGTTCACGAGCAGTACTTC.

V usage is TRBV10-2 and J usage is TRBJ2-7; D gene uncertain. The length of the CDR3 is 11 residues. V lost 7 bases to trimming and J lost 3 bases, with 7 bases between them. Germline V gene lookup returns CDR1 WSHSY and CDR2 SAAADI. The CDR3 nucleotides are TGCGCCAGCACTGATAGCTACGAGCAGTACTTC. Translating it yields CASTDSYEQYF.

The rearrangement links TRBV19 to TRBJ1-1; weak D call: TRBD1 (5 bases). V lost 8 bases and J lost 8, with 15 bases in between. The CDR3 length is 12 residues. CDR1 is LNHDA, CDR2 SQIVND, per germline (reference sequence). CDR3 amino acids: CASQGEGAEAFF. DNA of the CDR3: TGTGCCAGTCAGGGCGAAGGGGCAGAAGCTTTCTTT.

The chain is built from TRBV7-2 and TRBJ2-7; 7 bases align to TRBD2. This CDR3 is 16 amino acids long. The ends lost 4 bases at V and 1 base at J; junction bases unmatched: 10. The germline V gene has CDR1 SGHTA and CDR2 FQGNSA. This CDR3 reads CASSSRGLAGSYEQYF. CDR3 bases: TGTGCCAGCAGCTCACGAGGTTTAGCGGGTTCCTACGAGCAGTACTTC.

The chain recombines TRBV18 with TRBJ1-4, with D possibly being TRBD1 (6 bases). This CDR3 is 14 amino acids long. Germline V gene lookup returns CDR1 KGHSH and CDR2 LQKENI. V was trimmed by 4 bases and J by 8 bases, leaving 14 bases between them. DNA for the CDR3: TGTGCCAGCTCACTGGACAGATATCGGGAAAAACTGTTTTTT. This codes for CASSLDRYREKLFF.

The chain recombines TRBV4-1 with TRBJ1-2; tentative D call: TRBD1 (5 bases). The V gene's germline CDR1 is MGHRA and CDR2 YSYEKL. Trimming took 0 bases from V and 4 from J, leaving 15 bases between them. The CDR3 runs to 16 residues. As DNA, the CDR3 is TGCGCCAGCAGCCAAGATGGGGCAGGAGTTCCCTATGGCTACACCTTC. Its protein is CASSQDGAGVPYGYTF.

This clone was picked up one time. The rearrangement uses TRBV14 and TRBJ2-1, with 7 bases fitting TRBD1. Germline V lookup: CDR1 SGHDN, CDR2 FVKESK. The length of the CDR3 is 17 residues. V lost 0 bases and J lost 3; bases outside the gene matches: 8. Written as DNA, the CDR3 is TGTGCCAGCAGCCAAGAATTTGAGGGGGCCGACTACAATGAGCAGTTCTTC. Residues: CASSQEFEGADYNEQFF.

A single count supports this clone. The gene calls are TRBV29-1 and TRBJ2-5; no clear D gene. Per germline, CDR1 SQVTM and CDR2 ANQGSEA. Trimming took off 4 bases at V and 2 bases at J, with 8 bases between the two ends. The CDR3 is 12 residues long. The CDR3 reads CSVAAGQETQYF. The DNA of the CDR3 is TGCAGCGTTGCGGCAGGTCAAGAGACCCAGTACTTC.

The chain employs TRBV6-1 and TRBJ2-7; 11 bases are a match to TRBD2. The CDR3 sequence is 16 residues long. The V and J ends lost 1 base and 3 bases, in that order; junction bases with no gene match: 5. The germline V gene has CDR1 MNHNS and CDR2 SASEGT. CDR3 nucleotide sequence: TGTGCCAGCAGTGAAGAAGTCGGGACTAGCGGCTACGAGCAGTACTTC. Protein: CASSEEVGTSGYEQYF.

This chain uses TRBV19 with TRBJ2-3, with 11 bases fitting TRBD2. Germline V gene sequence: CDR1 LNHDA, CDR2 SQIVND (reference sequence). Trimming removed 5 bases from V and 3 bases from J; junction bases left unmatched: 7. The CDR3 sequence is 16 residues long. CDR3 DNA: TGTGCCAGTAGTCCCCGACTAGCGGGGCCGACAGATACGCAGTATTTT. This sequence encodes CASSPRLAGPTDTQYF.

The chain uses TRBV29-1 and TRBJ2-1; a weak D match, TRBD2 (5 bases). Germline lookup yields CDR1 SQVTM and CDR2 ANQGSEA. CDR3 size: 13 residues. Deletions cut 7 bases from V and 0 bases from J, with 10 bases between. This CDR3 is CSASGRSYNEQFF. Here the CDR3 DNA reads TGCAGCGCCAGCGGTCGCTCCTACAATGAGCAGTTCTTC.